The T cell receptor beta chain under discussion was sequenced for a study of T cells in Graves' hyperthyroidism and ophthalmopathy (dated by TCRdb to between 2018 and 2021). Looking at the study overall: Peripheral blood was sampled at the time of initial diagnosis, prior to any treatment. A discovery cohort of about 100 patients, 43 with Graves' ophthalmopathy and more than 55 with stable Graves' hyperthyroidism, was used to find distinguishing TCR V-J signatures. After sampling, hyperthyroidism patients received methimazole starting at 30 mg daily, and ophthalmopathy patients received high-dose intravenous methylprednisolone. Thyroid tissue and blood T-cell repertoires from more than five Graves' hyperthyroidism patients were also compared in the study. According to the paper, TCR Vbeta CDR3 sequencing was carried out on 135 peripheral blood samples, which came from about 45 ophthalmopathy, fewer than 80 hyperthyroidism and about 17 progressor patients. The 95 to 100 discovery patients were randomly split 7:3 into training and test sets. Prospective prediction of ophthalmopathy was tested in an independent validation cohort of fewer than 20 hyperthyroidism patients and some 17 patients who later progressed to ophthalmopathy.

The research as a whole found: In cross-validation, a model built on a 13 V-J signature told ophthalmopathy apart from stable hyperthyroidism with approximately 90% sensitivity and approximately 81% specificity, and in testing the same model reached 80%/75%. No statistical method was used to set the sample size in advance, and investigators knew the group allocation. Most expanded thyroid clonotypes (frequency above 0.001) were also found in blood, which suggests that blood repertoires may mirror thyroid immune responses. In validation, progression to ophthalmopathy was predicted by the model with 70.59% sensitivity and roughly 72% specificity, a median of approximately 6.5 months before onset.

TCR beta CDR3 regions were amplified from RNA transcripts. A first-round RT-PCR of the TCR CDR3 used the HTBI primer set with the Qiagen OneStep RT-PCR kit. A second multiplex PCR round built the libraries, followed by size selection and purification. Paired-end sequencing of the libraries was performed with 100 bp reads on an Illumina HiSeq2000. The source study handled its data this way. SOAPnuke was used to process the raw data, throwing out any read that contained adapters or uncalled bases, had a mean Phred below 15, or lacked an exact constant-primer or identifier match. COPE v1.2.5 was used to merge the high-quality paired reads, and each unique nucleotide sequence was defined as a clonotype. Clonotypes were aligned to IMGT TRBV, TRBD and TRBJ reference segments using MiTCR v1.1. The analysis was restricted to V-J combinations with a frequency above 0.0001, which together covered about 99% of the repertoires. The TCS score was defined as F50 (clonal expansion) divided by E x V (chaos), with BLOSUM62-based TCRdist calculated between CDR3 peptides within each V-J. Welch's t-statistics and random forest reduced fewer than 600 V-J features to around 14, which were used in a naive Bayes classifier (R e1071). The raw public reads went through TCRdb reprocessing: fastp at Q25, MiXCR clone calling, in-frame beta chains kept. Every entry covers one CDR3 protein and lists the most common genes and DNA from its rows. It is TCRdb's table, rather than the study itself, that gives the V and J calls and clone size. This sample holds around 600,000 distinct CDR3 sequences; roughly a sixth were observed only once. Roughly 3.4% of the sample belongs to the ten largest clones.

Ophthalmopathy patients had moderately to severely active disease, with a Clinical Activity Score of 3 or more, a NOSPECS grade of 4 or more, and a disease duration of less than 3 months. Any patient with an uncontrolled infection, another autoimmune disease, pregnancy or lactation was excluded. Diagnoses were based on clinical symptoms, serum thyroxine and TRAb, thyroid ultrasound and orbital computed tomography. Ficoll-Paque density gradient centrifugation was used to isolate PBMCs from under 11 ml of fresh peripheral blood. Total RNA was extracted with Trizol reagent, and quality was checked on an Agilent 2100 Bioanalyzer. This clonotype was recorded at least ten times. No cognate antigen has been identified for it. Qualities for individual bases were not recorded, and no much larger clone is one base off. Spanning cysteine to phenylalanine, the CDR3 consists of 14 amino acids. The only DNA kept is the CDR3, 42 bases in frame from the first base. The germline V gene encodes CDR1 SGHAT and CDR2 FQDESV (reference sequence). Trimming costs V 2 bases and J 6 bases, and their ends lie 13 bases apart.

The clonotype was recovered from a middle-aged woman with Graves' ophthalmopathy. The sequencing sample was made of blood. The receptor chain draws on TRBV11-1 and TRBJ2-5; D gene: possibly TRBD1, on 7 matching bases. The nucleotide sequence reads as follows: TGTGCCAGCAGCTTAACAGGGGAGGTGCAGACCCAGTACTTC. Its product reads: CASSLTGEVQTQYF.